The next 25 T cell receptor beta chains were all read from a single sample in a study of CD8 T cells in Susac syndrome. Reverse transcription used roughly 0.45 to 1 ug RNA and random hexamers. TCRdb independently ran MiXCR on the immunoSEQ multiplex PCR reads; one entry per CDR3 protein. The sample includes 150,000 to 160,000 distinct CDR3 sequences, 95% seen only once; the top ten take 0.14% to 0.15%. Sequenced: CD8+ T cells from PBMCs. These receptors all stem from a human donor with multiple sclerosis.

This rearrangement joins TRBV7-9 to TRBJ2-3; D ambiguous. CDR3 length: 15 amino acids. The germline CDR1 and CDR2 sequences are SEHNR and FQNEAQ (reference sequence). Trimming took 5 bases from V and 6 from J, leaving 18 bases between them. CDR3 coding DNA: TGTGCCAGCAGCCCGCCGATGACGGGTAGTGATACGCAGTATTTT. The encoded protein is CASSPPMTGSDTQYF.

The V gene is TRBV19, the J gene TRBJ1-1; a possible D gene is TRBD1 (6 bases). V lost 8 bases to trimming and J lost 1 base, with 14 bases between them. Germline values: CDR1 LNHDA, CDR2 SQIVND (reference sequence). The CDR3 covers 14 residues. The CDR3 DNA sequence: TGTGCCAGTGTGACGGGGGGCCAGAACACTGAAGCTTTCTTT. Amino acid sequence: CASVTGGQNTEAFF.

This clonotype was counted a single time. The chain carries TRBV9 and TRBJ2-1; 8 bases map to TRBD2. CDR1 is SGDLS and CDR2 is YYNGEE in the germline V gene. There are 17 residues in the CDR3. The J segment lost 6 bases and the V segment lost 4 bases, leaving 15 bases of the junction unmatched. The CDR3 reads CASSPRIRAGASNEQFF. The CDR3, as DNA: TGTGCCAGCAGCCCCCGGATTAGAGCGGGGGCCAGCAATGAGCAGTTCTTC.

The V gene is TRBV29-1, the J gene TRBJ2-5; a possible D gene is TRBD1 (5 bases). V was clipped by 4 bases and J by 5 bases, with 11 bases between them. Per germline, CDR1 SQVTM and CDR2 ANQGSEA. The CDR3 has 12 amino acids. The CDR3 DNA follows: TGCAGCGTTGGACAGCCTAGGGAGACCCAGTACTTC. Its translation: CSVGQPRETQYF.

This chain uses TRBV27 with TRBJ1-2, with D uncertain. Germline V gene lookup returns CDR1 MNHEY and CDR2 SMNVEV (reference sequence). V lost 5 bases and J lost 3, with 10 bases in between. The CDR3 runs 13 residues. CDR3 residues: CASSPWTDYGYTF. For the CDR3, the DNA is TGTGCCAGCAGTCCATGGACGGACTATGGCTACACCTTC.

The genes are TRBV12-3 or TRBV12-4 and TRBJ2-1; possible D gene TRBD2, 6 bases. V was trimmed by 0 bases and J by 7 bases, leaving 10 bases between them. The CDR3 covers 14 residues. The CDR3 coding sequence is TGTGCCAGCAGTTTAGCGGTAAGCGGGAATGAGCAGTTCTTC. This sequence encodes CASSLAVSGNEQFF.

The rearrangement uses TRBV7-8 and TRBJ2-7, with D unresolved. V lost 5 bases and J 4 bases, leaving 15 bases between the germline ends. Germline V gene lookup returns CDR1 SGHVS and CDR2 FQNEAQ. CDR3 size: 14 residues. The CDR3: CASSDGIALYEQYV. The CDR3 DNA follows: TGTGCCAGCAGCGACGGAATCGCTCTATACGAGCAGTACGTC.

The chain couples TRBV30 to TRBJ1-4; the D is unclear. The germline V gene encodes CDR1 GTSNPN and CDR2 SVGIG (reference sequence). With 0 bases removed from V and 7 bases from J, the gap between germline ends came to 15 bases. This CDR3 contains 15 residues. CDR3 sequence reads: CAWSVRTNGGEKLFF. In nucleotides, the CDR3 is TGTGCCTGGAGTGTACGAACCAATGGCGGTGAAAAACTGTTTTTT.

This chain links TRBV7-6 with TRBJ2-7; 8 nucleotides agree with TRBD2. Trimming at V came to 5 bases and at J to 2 bases, leaving 11 bases not matched to a gene. The CDR3 contains 16 residues. The V gene's germline CDR1 is SGHVS and CDR2 FNYEAQ. The CDR3 DNA is TGTGCCAGCAGCCCTTATCAGGGCGGGGGGCCCTACGAGCAGTACTTC. Protein sequence: CASSPYQGGGPYEQYF.

The chain combines TRBV15 with TRBJ2-1; TRBD2 matches at 8 bases. The junction had 9 bases not matched to a gene; V was cut back by 0 bases and J by 8 bases. Germline V lookup: CDR1 LNHNV, CDR2 YYDKDF (reference sequence). The CDR3 has 16 amino acids. In DNA form, the CDR3 reads TGTGCCACCAGCAGAGATAACGGGGGGGCTATAGATGAGCAGTTCTTC. It yields the protein CATSRDNGGAIDEQFF. Full variable domain (missing parts from reference TRBV15 and TRBJ2-1): DAMVIQNPRYQVTQFGKPVTLSCSQTLNHNVMYWYQQKSSQAPKLLFHYYDKDFNNEADTPDNFQSRRPNTSFCFLDIRSPGLGDTAMYLCATSRDNGGAIDEQFFGPGTRLTVL.

CDR3 residues: CASSPGLASVHEQYF. In nucleotides, the CDR3 is TGTGCCAGCAGCCCCGGCCTGGCGTCCGTCCACGAGCAGTACTTC. The chain links TRBV4-2 to TRBJ2-7; D is undetermined. V was trimmed by 4 bases and J by 5 bases, leaving 18 bases between them. The CDR3 contains 15 residues. Germline CDR1 is LGHNA and CDR2 is YNFKEQ.

This rearrangement joins TRBV2 to TRBJ2-3, with TRBD2 matching over 16 bases. CDR3 length equals 18 residues. The germline V gene has CDR1 SNHLY and CDR2 FYNNEI. V dropped 5 bases and J dropped 6; count of bases not matched to a gene: 11. CDR3 nucleotide sequence: TGTGCCAGCAGTAGTCCCGGGACTAGCGGGGGGGCCTCGGATACGCAGTATTTT. It encodes CASSSPGTSGGASDTQYF.

The chain is built from TRBV29-1 and TRBJ2-1; no firm D call. The CDR3 contains 12 residues. Germline V lookup: CDR1 SQVTM, CDR2 ANQGSEA. The CDR3 DNA follows: TGCAGTTCAGAAGGCGCCTACAATGAGCAGTTCTTC. Protein: CSSEGAYNEQFF.

V is TRBV29-1 and J is TRBJ1-2; D unclear. Germline CDR1 is SQVTM and CDR2 is ANQGSEA. CDR3 size: 13 residues. V was pared by 6 bases and J by 0 bases, with 11 bases between. The CDR3 DNA reads as TGCAGCGTGTGGACGGACGCTAACTATGGCTACACCTTC. Amino acids: CSVWTDANYGYTF.

V usage is TRBV12-5 and J usage is TRBJ1-5; D not resolved. This CDR3 is 11 amino acids long. V dropped 5 bases and J dropped 4 bases, with 3 bases sitting between them. Germline V CDR1 and CDR2: LGHNT, FRNRAP. The CDR3 region is CASGPNQPQHF. CDR3 in DNA: TGTGCTAGTGGTCCTAATCAGCCCCAGCATTTT.

The rearrangement joins TRBV30 to TRBJ1-1; unclear D gene. The CDR3 is made up of 10 amino acids. Per germline, CDR1 GTSNPN and CDR2 SVGIG (reference sequence). V was cut by 5 bases and J by 5 bases, with 6 bases left in between. CDR3 protein: CAWQYTEAFF. The CDR3 DNA reads TGTGCCTGGCAGTATACTGAAGCTTTCTTT.

The V gene is TRBV2, the J gene TRBJ1-1; no clear D gene. The V gene lost 6 bases and the J gene lost 2 bases, with 7 bases spanning the gap. The CDR3 is made up of 12 amino acids. Germline assignment: CDR1 SNHLY and CDR2 FYNNEI. The DNA of the CDR3 is TGTGCCAGCAGGGCAGCCAACACTGAAGCTTTCTTT. Protein sequence: CASRAANTEAFF.

The chain is built from TRBV7-2 and TRBJ2-1; D not resolved. Between the trimmed V and J ends, which lost 5 bases and 1 base, there was a span of 15 bases. Germline CDR1 reads SGHTA; CDR2 reads FQGNSA. The CDR3 contains 16 residues. The CDR3 here is CASSALDGNSYNEQFF. CDR3 DNA: TGTGCCAGCAGCGCCCTTGATGGGAATTCCTACAATGAGCAGTTCTTC.

The genes are TRBV6-2 or TRBV6-3 and TRBJ2-7; tentative D call: TRBD1 (6 bases). The germline gives CDR1 MNHEY, CDR2 SVGEGT. The CDR3 runs to 16 residues. V lost 1 base and J lost 3, with 16 bases in between. The CDR3 region is CASSYLSTGEFYEQYV. The CDR3 DNA is TGTGCCAGCAGTTACTTATCGACAGGAGAGTTCTACGAGCAGTACGTC.

This clonotype is a singleton in its sample. The chain has TRBV30 and TRBJ1-1, with 8 positions matching TRBD1. V shed 2 bases, J shed 7 bases, and the junction held 3 bases outside the gene matches. The CDR3 consists of 12 residues. Germline lookup yields CDR1 GTSNPN and CDR2 SVGIG (reference sequence). The CDR3 DNA reads TGTGCCTGGAGTCCAACAGGGGGTGAAGCTTTCTTT. It is translated as CAWSPTGGEAFF.

The chain links TRBV13 to TRBJ1-1; D call uncertain. Trimming stripped 0 bases from V and 1 base from J, with 6 bases between. Germline-derived CDR1 and CDR2 are PRHDT and FYEKMQ (reference sequence). This CDR3 has 14 amino acids. As DNA, the CDR3 is TGTGCCAGCAGCTTAGGCCATCCGAACACTGAAGCTTTCTTT. It is translated as CASSLGHPNTEAFF.

The gene calls are TRBV20-1 and TRBJ2-1; 10 positions agree with TRBD1. This CDR3 spans 16 amino acids. The J segment lost 5 bases and the V segment lost 0 bases, leaving 7 bases of the junction unmatched. From germline, CDR1 is DFQATT and CDR2 SNEGSKA (reference sequence). The CDR3 DNA reads as TGCAGTGCTAGAGATAGCGGGACAGGGGACCACAATGAGCAGTTCTTC. Protein: CSARDSGTGDHNEQFF.

The chain carries TRBV6-5 and TRBJ2-7, with unresolved D. The ends were cut back, 6 bases at V and 3 bases at J, with 9 bases in the middle. The CDR3 totals 12 residues. Germline lookup yields CDR1 MNHEY and CDR2 SVGAGI. The CDR3 DNA is TGTGCCAGCAGCCCCGGCGTCTACGAGCAGTACTTC. Translation gives CASSPGVYEQYF.

The chain employs TRBV14 and TRBJ2-7, with D hard to call. Trimming shortened V by 2 bases and J by 4 bases, and 6 bases separated the two germline ends. The V gene's germline CDR1 is SGHDN and CDR2 FVKESK. The CDR3 extends over 12 amino acids. The CDR3 spells CASSQSVYEQYF. The CDR3 coding sequence is TGTGCCAGCAGCCAAAGCGTATACGAGCAGTACTTC.

The chain combines TRBV15 with TRBJ2-7; D gene ambiguous. Trimming removed 1 base at V and 7 bases at J, with 11 bases between. Germline V CDR1 and CDR2: LNHNV, YYDKDF (reference sequence). The CDR3 length is 13 residues. Here the CDR3 DNA reads TGTGCCACCAGCAGAGGGACGGTCTATGAGCAGTACTTC. This sequence encodes CATSRGTVYEQYF. Full variable domain (missing parts from reference TRBV15 and TRBJ2-7): DAMVIQNPRYQVTQFGKPVTLSCSQTLNHNVMYWYQQKSSQAPKLLFHYYDKDFNNEADTPDNFQSRRPNTSFCFLDIRSPGLGDTAMYLCATSRGTVYEQYFGPGTRLTVT.